This TCR beta chain derives from a study of Tregs in tolerant kidney transplant recipients. General study points: No direct test of biological reproducibility was done here. Activated donor B cell expansion appeared to reveal the most relevant donor-specific TCRbeta repertoire.

Generated by immunoSEQ multiplex PCR, the TCRdb table keeps only in-frame clones and is missing some. The table shows about 240,000 clones, with 84% occurring only once. Unstimulated Tregs (CD4+CD25+CD127-) and CD4+CD25- non-Tregs were sorted from PBMCs. Notes on this clone: Its antigen remains unidentified.

The clonotype comes from a human donor in good health. Sequenced material: CD4+ T cells from blood.

The CDR3 bases are TGTGCCAGCAGCCTAGGACAGGGGGCGGATGAGCAGTACTTC. Its translation is CASSLGQGADEQYF. This chain links TRBV2 with TRBJ2-7; 11 nucleotides align to TRBD1. The CDR3 is 14 residues long. Germline trimming cut 6 bases from V and 7 bases from J; bases unmatched to any gene: 8. Germline assignment: CDR1 SNHLY and CDR2 FYNNEI.